The source of this T cell receptor beta chain is a study of T cell responses to AZD1222 COVID-19 vaccine. Turning to the study itself: Pooled samples include second doses given at about 4 or 12 weeks. Findings and limits, study-wide: Mapped onto spike, vaccine-associated CD4 TCRs spanned it and were dominant at 160-218 and 743-854. Nearly half of spike-specific TCRs reportedly target unmutated variant regions. Baseline seropositives among AZD1222 recipients totaled only six or seven.

Note on this clone: The antigen is not known.

Generated by immunoSEQ multiplex PCR, the TCRdb table keeps only in-frame clones and is missing some. The data contain about 100,000 clones, around 94% of them singletons. This clonotype was obtained from an adult in good health. Source: peripheral blood, taken on day 0 of AZD1222 vaccination.

The CDR3 region has the DNA TGTGCCAGTAGAGCGAACTCCGTGAACTATGGCTACACCTTC. This codes for CASRANSVNYGYTF. The chain joins TRBV19 to TRBJ1-2, with no clear D. CDR1 and CDR2 (germline): LNHDA, SQIVND (reference sequence). V lost 6 bases and J 2 bases, leaving 13 bases between the germline ends. The CDR3 has 14 residues.